This T cell receptor (beta chain) was documented in a study of OX40 agonist ivuxolimab in advanced cancers. Study-wide context: Treatment received earlier with anti-PD-1, anti-PD-L1 or anti-CTLA-4 agents was allowed, and under 50% had some. Whole-study findings and limits: In a subset of nonresponders, normalized T-cell clonal expansion was also low.

Concerning this clone: Its antigen remains unknown.

Generated by immunoSEQ multiplex PCR, the TCRdb table keeps only in-frame clones and is missing some. This sample has around 63,000 clones, with approximately 79% found just once. Germline V gene sequence: CDR1 MNHEY, CDR2 SMNVEV (reference sequence). The germline V and J ends were trimmed by 3 bases and 0 bases, with 12 bases remaining between them. This CDR3 has 15 amino acids. The material sequenced was CD4+ or CD8+ T cells sorted from blood, taken in a trial of the OX40 agonist ivuxolimab. This TCR was recovered from an adult with an advanced solid tumor such as melanoma, head and neck, liver or kidney cancer. The chain is built from TRBV27 and TRBJ2-7; possibly TRBD1 or TRBD2 for D (5 bases each). This chain's CDR3 is CASSFQGGFSYEQYF. The CDR3 coding sequence is TGTGCCAGCAGTTTTCAGGGCGGGTTCTCCTACGAGCAGTACTTC.